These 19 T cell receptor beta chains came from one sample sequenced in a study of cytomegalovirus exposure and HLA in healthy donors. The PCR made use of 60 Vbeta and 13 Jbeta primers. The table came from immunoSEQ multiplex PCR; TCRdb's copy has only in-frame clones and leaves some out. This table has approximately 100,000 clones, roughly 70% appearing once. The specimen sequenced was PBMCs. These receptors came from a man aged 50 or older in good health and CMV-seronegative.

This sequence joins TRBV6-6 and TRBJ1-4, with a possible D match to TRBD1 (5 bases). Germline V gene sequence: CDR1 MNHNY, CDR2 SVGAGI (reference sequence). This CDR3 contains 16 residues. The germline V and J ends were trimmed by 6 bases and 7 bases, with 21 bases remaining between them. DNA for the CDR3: TGTGCCAGCAGCAGGACAAGGGCAGGGTATAGTGAAAAACTGTTTTTT. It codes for CASSRTRAGYSEKLFF.

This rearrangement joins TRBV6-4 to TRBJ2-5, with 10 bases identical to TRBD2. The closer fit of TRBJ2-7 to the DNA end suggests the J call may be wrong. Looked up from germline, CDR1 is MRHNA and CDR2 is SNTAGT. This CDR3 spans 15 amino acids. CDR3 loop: CASSVGLAGAYEQYF. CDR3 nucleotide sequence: TGTGCCAGCAGTGTGGGCCTAGCGGGGGCCTACGAGCAGTACTTC.

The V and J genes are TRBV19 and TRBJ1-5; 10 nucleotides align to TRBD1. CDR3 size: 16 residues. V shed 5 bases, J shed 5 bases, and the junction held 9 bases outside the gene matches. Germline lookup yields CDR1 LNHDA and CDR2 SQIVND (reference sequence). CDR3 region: CASSLVRDRGDQPQHF. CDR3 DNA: TGTGCCAGTAGTCTTGTCCGGGACAGGGGTGATCAGCCCCAGCATTTT.

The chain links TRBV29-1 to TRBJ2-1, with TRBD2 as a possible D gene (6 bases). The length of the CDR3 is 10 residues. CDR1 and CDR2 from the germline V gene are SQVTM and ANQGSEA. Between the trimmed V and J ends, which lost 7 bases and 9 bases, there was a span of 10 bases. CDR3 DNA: TGCAGCGCCACTAGCCGTGAGCAGTTCTTC. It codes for CSATSREQFF.

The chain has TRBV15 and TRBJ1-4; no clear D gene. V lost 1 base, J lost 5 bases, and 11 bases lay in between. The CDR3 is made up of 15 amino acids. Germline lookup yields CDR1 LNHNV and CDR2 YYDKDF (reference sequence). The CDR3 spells CATSRGELGNEKLFF. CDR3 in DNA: TGTGCCACCAGCAGAGGGGAGCTAGGGAATGAAAAACTGTTTTTT.

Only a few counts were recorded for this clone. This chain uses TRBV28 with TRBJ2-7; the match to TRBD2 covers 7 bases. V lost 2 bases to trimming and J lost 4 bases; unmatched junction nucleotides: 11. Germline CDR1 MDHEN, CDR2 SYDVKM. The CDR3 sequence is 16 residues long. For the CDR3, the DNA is TGTGCCAGCAGTTTAACCCCGGCGGGAGCAAGGTACGAGCAGTACTTC. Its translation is CASSLTPAGARYEQYF.

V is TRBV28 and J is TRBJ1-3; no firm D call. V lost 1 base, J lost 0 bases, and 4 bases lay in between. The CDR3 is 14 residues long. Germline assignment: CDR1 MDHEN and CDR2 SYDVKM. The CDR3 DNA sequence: TGTGCCAGCAGTTTATTATTCTCTGGAAACACCATATATTTT. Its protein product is CASSLLFSGNTIYF.

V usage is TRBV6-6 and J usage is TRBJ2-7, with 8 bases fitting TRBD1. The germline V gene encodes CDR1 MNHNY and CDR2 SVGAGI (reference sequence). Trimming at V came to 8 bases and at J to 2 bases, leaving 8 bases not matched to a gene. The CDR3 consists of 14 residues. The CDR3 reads CASGFRDRPYEQYF. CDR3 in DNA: TGTGCCAGCGGGTTCCGGGACAGGCCCTACGAGCAGTACTTC.

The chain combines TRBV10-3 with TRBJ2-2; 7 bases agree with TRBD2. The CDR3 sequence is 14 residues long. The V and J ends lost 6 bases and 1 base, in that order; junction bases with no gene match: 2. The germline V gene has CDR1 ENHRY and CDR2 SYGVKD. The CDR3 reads CAIRGGLNTGELFF. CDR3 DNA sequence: TGTGCCATCAGGGGAGGGTTGAACACCGGGGAGCTGTTTTTT.

CDR3 residues: CASSSRTGGTEAFF. DNA for the CDR3: TGTGCCAGCAGTTCCAGGACAGGGGGCACTGAAGCTTTCTTT. The V call is TRBV6-5, the J call TRBJ1-1; 10 bases are a match to TRBD1. With 4 bases clipped from V and 4 bases from J, the junction kept 3 bases outside the gene matches. The CDR3 length is 14 residues. The V gene's germline CDR1 is MNHEY and CDR2 SVGAGI.

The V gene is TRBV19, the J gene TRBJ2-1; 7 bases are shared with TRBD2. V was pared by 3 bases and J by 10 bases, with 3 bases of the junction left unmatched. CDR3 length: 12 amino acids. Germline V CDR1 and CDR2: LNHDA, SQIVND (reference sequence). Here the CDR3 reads CASSIPAGEQFF. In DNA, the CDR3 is TGTGCCAGTAGTATCCCAGCGGGAGAGCAGTTCTTC.

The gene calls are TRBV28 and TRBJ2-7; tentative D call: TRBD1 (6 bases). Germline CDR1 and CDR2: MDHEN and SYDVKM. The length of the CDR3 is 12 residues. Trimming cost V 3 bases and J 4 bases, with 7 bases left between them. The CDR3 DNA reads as TGTGCCAGCAGTTTTGGACAGTACGAGCAGTACTTC. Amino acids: CASSFGQYEQYF.

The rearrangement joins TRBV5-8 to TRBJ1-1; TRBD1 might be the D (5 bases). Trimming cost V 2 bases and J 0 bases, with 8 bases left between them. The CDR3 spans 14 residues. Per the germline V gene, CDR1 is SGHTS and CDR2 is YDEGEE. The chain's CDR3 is CASSFLRVNTEAFF. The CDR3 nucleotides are TGTGCCAGCAGCTTCCTCAGGGTGAACACTGAAGCTTTCTTT.

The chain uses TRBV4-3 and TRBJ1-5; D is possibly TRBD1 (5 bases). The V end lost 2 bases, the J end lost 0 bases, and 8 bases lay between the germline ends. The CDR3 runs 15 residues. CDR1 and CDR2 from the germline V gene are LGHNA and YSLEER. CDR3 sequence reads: CASSQTGDSNQPQHF. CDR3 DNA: TGCGCCAGCAGCCAAACAGGAGATAGCAATCAGCCCCAGCATTTT.

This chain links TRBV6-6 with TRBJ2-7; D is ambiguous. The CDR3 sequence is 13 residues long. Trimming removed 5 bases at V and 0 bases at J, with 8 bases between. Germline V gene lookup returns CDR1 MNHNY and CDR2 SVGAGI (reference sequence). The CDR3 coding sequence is TGTGCCAGCAGTAACAGACCCTCCTACGAGCAGTACTTC. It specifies CASSNRPSYEQYF.

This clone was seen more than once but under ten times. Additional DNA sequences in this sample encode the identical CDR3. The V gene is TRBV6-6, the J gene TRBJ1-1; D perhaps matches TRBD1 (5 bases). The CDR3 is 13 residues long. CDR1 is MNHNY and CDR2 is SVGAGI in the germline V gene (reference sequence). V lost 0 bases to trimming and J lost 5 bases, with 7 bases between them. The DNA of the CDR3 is TGTGCCAGCAGTTACTCGGGGGGAACTGAAGCTTTCTTT. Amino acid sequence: CASSYSGGTEAFF.

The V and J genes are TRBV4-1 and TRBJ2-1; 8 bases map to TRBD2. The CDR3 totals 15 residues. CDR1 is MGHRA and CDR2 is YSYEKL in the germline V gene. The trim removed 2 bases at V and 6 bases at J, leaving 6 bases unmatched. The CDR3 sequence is CASSQRRGVVNEQFF. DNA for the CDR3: TGCGCCAGCAGCCAAAGGCGGGGGGTAGTCAATGAGCAGTTCTTC.

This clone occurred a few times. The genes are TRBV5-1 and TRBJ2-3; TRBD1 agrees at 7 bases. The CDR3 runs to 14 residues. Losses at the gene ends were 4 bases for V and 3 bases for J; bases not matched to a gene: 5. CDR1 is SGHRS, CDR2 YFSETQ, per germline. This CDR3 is CASSRRDSTDTQYF. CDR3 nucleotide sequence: TGCGCCAGCAGCCGCCGGGACAGTACAGATACGCAGTATTTT. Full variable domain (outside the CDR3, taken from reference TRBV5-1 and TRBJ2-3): KAGVTQTPRYLIKTRGQQVTLSCSPISGHRSVSWYQQTPGQGLQFLFEYFSETQRNKGNFPGRFSGRQFSNSRSEMNVSTLELGDSALYLCASSRRDSTDTQYFGPGTRLTVL.

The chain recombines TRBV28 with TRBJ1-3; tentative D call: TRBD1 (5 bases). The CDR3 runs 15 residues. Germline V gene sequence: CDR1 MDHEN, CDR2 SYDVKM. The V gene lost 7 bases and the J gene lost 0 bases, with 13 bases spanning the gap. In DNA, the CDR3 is TGTGCCAGCACTCGGGACTCTTACTCTGGAAACACCATATATTTT. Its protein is CASTRDSYSGNTIYF.